These 19 T cell receptor beta chains share one sample of origin, sequenced in a study of blood T cell repertoires in COVID-19. This table comes from immunoSEQ multiplex PCR, and its TCRdb copy is limited to in-frame clones, with some not included. This sample has 150,000 to 200,000 clones, with about 88% found just once. Sequences were obtained from PBMCs or T cells enriched from blood (not recorded which). All receptors come from a woman between 18 and 30 years old who had recovered from COVID-19.

Here the CDR3 DNA reads TGTGCCAGCAGCGGACAGCCCCAAGAGACCCAGTACTTC. It specifies CASSGQPQETQYF. This rearrangement joins TRBV7-8 to TRBJ2-5, with D perhaps TRBD1 (6 bases). The CDR3 covers 13 residues. Trimming removed 5 bases from V and 1 base from J, with 8 bases in between. CDR1 is SGHVS, CDR2 FQNEAQ, per germline.

This clone showed up just a few times. The V call is TRBV28, the J call TRBJ2-5, with TRBD2 matching 9 bases. The CDR3 spans 17 residues. With V trimmed by 2 bases and J by 4 bases, 11 bases remained unmatched. Germline values: CDR1 MDHEN, CDR2 SYDVKM. The CDR3 here is CASSLLSSAGGIETQYF. The CDR3 DNA sequence: TGTGCCAGCAGTTTACTTAGCTCGGCGGGAGGGATAGAGACCCAGTACTTC.

This chain links TRBV6-1 with TRBJ1-5; weak D call: TRBD1 (5 bases). Germline lookup yields CDR1 MNHNS and CDR2 SASEGT. Between the trimmed V and J ends, which lost 4 bases and 3 bases, there was a span of 16 bases. The CDR3 has 16 amino acids. CDR3 coding DNA: TGTGCCAGCAGTGCCCGGCAGAAGGGGCTCAATCAGCCCCAGCATTTT. It is translated as CASSARQKGLNQPQHF.

CDR3 region: CASSQQGYYGYTF. As DNA, the CDR3 is TGTGCCAGCAGTCAGCAGGGATACTATGGCTACACCTTC. This chain connects TRBV28 to TRBJ1-2, with TRBD1 as a possible D gene (5 bases). Germline V gene data show CDR1 as MDHEN and CDR2 as SYDVKM. The CDR3 consists of 13 residues. V was trimmed by 5 bases and J by 3 bases, leaving 10 bases between them.

The chain combines TRBV30 with TRBJ1-2; 7 positions agree with TRBD1. The CDR3 loop spans 15 amino acids. Germline lookup yields CDR1 GTSNPN and CDR2 SVGIG (reference sequence). V trimming: 8 bases; J trimming: 1 base; junction bases outside the gene matches: 13. The chain's CDR3 is CAGRTGPTNNYGYTF. In nucleotides, the CDR3 is TGTGCCGGACGGACAGGCCCAACCAATAACTATGGCTACACCTTC.

This clone occurred a few times. V gene TRBV28 combines with J gene TRBJ1-2; D perhaps matches TRBD1 (5 bases). Germline assignment: CDR1 MDHEN and CDR2 SYDVKM. V shed 0 bases and J shed 0 bases, with 8 bases lying between them. The CDR3 covers 15 residues. Written as DNA, the CDR3 is TGTGCCAGCAGTTTATGGCAGGGTGCTAACTATGGCTACACCTTC. Amino acids: CASSLWQGANYGYTF.

V usage is TRBV28 and J usage is TRBJ2-1, with a tentative D call TRBD2 (5 bases). The CDR3 is 14 residues long. V was cut by 5 bases and J by 8 bases, with 16 bases left in between. The V gene's germline CDR1 is MDHEN and CDR2 SYDVKM. CDR3 sequence reads: CASSRSSLIDEQFF. In nucleotides, the CDR3 is TGTGCCAGCAGTCGCTCTAGCCTTATAGATGAGCAGTTCTTC.

This clone occurred a few times. V is TRBV6-2 or TRBV6-3 and J is TRBJ2-1; 8 nucleotides line up with TRBD1. V lost 6 bases and J lost 7; bases outside the gene matches: 11. Looked up from germline, CDR1 is MNHEY and CDR2 is SVGEGT. CDR3 size: 15 residues. Here the CDR3 reads CASSLGQGMINEQFF. CDR3 DNA: TGTGCCAGCAGCCTCGGACAGGGAATGATTAATGAGCAGTTCTTC.

In its sample, this clone was seen a few times. The genes are TRBV5-1 and TRBJ2-7; 8 bases align to TRBD2. Germline CDR1 is SGHRS and CDR2 is YFSETQ. The V gene end was trimmed by 5 bases and the J gene end by 0 bases; junction bases not matched to a gene: 13. This CDR3 region has 17 residues. CDR3 region: CASRGGASGPNSYEQYF. The CDR3 DNA sequence: TGCGCCAGCAGGGGTGGGGCTAGCGGGCCAAACTCCTACGAGCAGTACTTC.

V gene TRBV19 combines with J gene TRBJ2-5, with 7 bases fitting TRBD2. Trimming cost V 4 bases and J 5 bases; bases outside gene matches: 10. This CDR3 spans 15 amino acids. The V gene's germline CDR1 is LNHDA and CDR2 SQIVND (reference sequence). CDR3 in DNA: TGTGCCAGTAGTAGCCGACTAGCCCTGGTCGAGACCCAGTACTTC. It yields the protein CASSSRLALVETQYF.

V and J are TRBV28 and TRBJ2-7; TRBD1 aligns across 10 bases. V gave up 6 bases and J gave up 0 bases; unmatched junction bases: 2. Germline loops: CDR1 MDHEN, CDR2 SYDVKM. The CDR3 sequence is 14 residues long. The CDR3 loop reads CASRRTGGSYEQYF. The CDR3 DNA reads as TGTGCCAGCAGAAGGACAGGGGGCTCCTACGAGCAGTACTTC.

The V call is TRBV7-3, the J call TRBJ2-1; 11 bases fit TRBD2. The J segment lost 2 bases and the V segment lost 5 bases, leaving 2 bases of the junction unmatched. CDR1 and CDR2 from the germline V gene are SGHTA and FQGTGA. CDR3 size: 15 residues. The CDR3 sequence: CASSDSGRAYNEQFF. DNA for the CDR3: TGTGCCAGCAGCGATAGCGGGAGGGCCTACAATGAGCAGTTCTTC.

This clone came up once. The chain combines TRBV4-3 with TRBJ1-4, with D hard to call. The CDR3 is 14 residues long. Deletions cut 0 bases from V and 5 bases from J, with 7 bases between. From germline, CDR1 is LGHNA and CDR2 YSLEER. CDR3 coding DNA: TGCGCCAGCAGCCAAGATCTTGTGAATGAAAAACTGTTTTTT. Translated, it gives CASSQDLVNEKLFF.

V usage is TRBV28 and J usage is TRBJ2-1; 9 bases match TRBD1. Looked up from germline, CDR1 is MDHEN and CDR2 is SYDVKM. Unmatched junction bases numbered 10, after V lost 6 bases and J lost 7 bases. This CDR3 is built from 15 residues. CDR3 loop: CASSLTGTGRNEQFF. CDR3 DNA sequence: TGTGCCAGCAGCCTCACCGGGACAGGGAGGAATGAGCAGTTCTTC.

The DNA of the CDR3 is TGTGCCAGCAGTGGTGCGGGAGGGGGCGAGCAGTACTTC. It yields the protein CASSGAGGGEQYF. The chain is built from TRBV2 and TRBJ2-7; TRBD2 matches at 9 bases. Per the germline V gene, CDR1 is SNHLY and CDR2 is FYNNEI. The CDR3 covers 13 residues. V shed 4 bases, J shed 6 bases, and the junction held 4 bases outside the gene matches. Drawing the rest from reference TRBV2 and TRBJ2-7, the complete variable domain is EPEVTQTPSHQVTQMGQEVILRCVPISNHLYFYWYRQILGQKVEFLVSFYNNEISEKSEIFDDQFSVERPDGSNFTLKIRSTKLEDSAMYFCASSGAGGGEQYFGPGTRLTVT.

Comments on this clone: The same CDR3 can be traced to other DNA sequences in this sample. The rearrangement joins TRBV10-3 to TRBJ2-7; TRBD1 agrees at 8 bases. The trim removed 6 bases at V and 3 bases at J, leaving 10 bases unmatched. Germline assignment: CDR1 ENHRY and CDR2 SYGVKD. The CDR3 length is 15 residues. The DNA for the CDR3 is TGTGCCATCAGGCCGGGACAGGCTCTGGACTACGAGCAGTACTTC. Amino acid sequence: CAIRPGQALDYEQYF.

V and J are TRBV6-2 or TRBV6-3 and TRBJ2-5; TRBD2 agrees at 11 bases. This CDR3 has 15 amino acids. The V gene end was trimmed by 2 bases and the J gene end by 2 bases; junction bases not matched to a gene: 1. The V gene's germline CDR1 is MNHEY and CDR2 SVGEGT. CDR3 protein: CASSYTSGGQETQYF. CDR3 DNA: TGTGCCAGCAGTTACACTAGCGGGGGTCAAGAGACCCAGTACTTC.

V is TRBV5-1 and J is TRBJ2-5, with TRBD1 identical over 10 bases. The CDR3 loop spans 17 amino acids. The junction had 11 bases not matched to a gene; V was cut back by 1 base and J by 5 bases. CDR1 and CDR2 (germline): SGHRS, YFSETQ. The DNA of the CDR3 is TGCGCCAGCAGCTTGAACCGGACAGGGGGAGTGGAGGAGACCCAGTACTTC. Translation gives CASSLNRTGGVEETQYF.

The chain links TRBV9 to TRBJ2-5; weak D call: TRBD2 (6 bases). V was shortened by 4 bases and J by 3 bases, with 19 bases between the two germline ends. This CDR3 is built from 16 residues. Per the germline V gene, CDR1 is SGDLS and CDR2 is YYNGEE. CDR3 residues: CASSPLPGEVEETQYF. DNA of the CDR3: TGTGCCAGCAGCCCCCTACCGGGAGAGGTTGAAGAGACCCAGTACTTC. Full variable domain (rest looked up from reference TRBV9 and TRBJ2-5): DSGVTQTPKHLITATGQRVTLRCSPRSGDLSVYWYQQSLDQGLQFLIQYYNGEERAKGNILERFSAQQFPDLHSELNLSSLELGDSALYFCASSPLPGEVEETQYFGPGTRLLVL.